Below are 3 T cell receptor beta chains sequenced from a single sample in a study of blood T cell repertoires in COVID-19. The table came from immunoSEQ multiplex PCR; TCRdb's copy has only in-frame clones and leaves some out. The table includes roughly 120,000 clones, about nine tenths detected once. The sequencing sample was made of peripheral blood. Every receptor here comes from a human donor with active COVID-19. The donor label of this sample is uncertain.

The J gene is TRBJ1-1, the V gene TRBV10-3, with 9 bases identical to TRBD1. The CDR3 extends over 14 amino acids. Germline values: CDR1 ENHRY, CDR2 SYGVKD. V shed 8 bases, J shed 5 bases, and the junction held 9 bases outside the gene matches. The CDR3 nucleotides read TGTGCCATCGGAGGGACAGGGAGGGGGACTGAAGCTTTCTTT. The encoded protein is CAIGGTGRGTEAFF.

V and J are TRBV5-1 and TRBJ2-7, with 7 bases lining up with TRBD1. Trimming at V came to 0 bases and at J to 3 bases, leaving 0 bases not matched to a gene. The CDR3 consists of 13 residues. Germline CDR1 SGHRS, CDR2 YFSETQ. In DNA form, the CDR3 reads TGCGCCAGCAGCTTGGGGACAGGCTACGAGCAGTACTTC. Its protein product is CASSLGTGYEQYF.

The chain employs TRBV7-2 and TRBJ2-1, with 7 bases identical to TRBD2. The CDR3 is made up of 12 amino acids. Germline V gene data show CDR1 as SGHTA and CDR2 as FQGNSA. With 4 bases clipped from V and 6 bases from J, the junction kept 0 bases outside the gene matches. The CDR3 region has the DNA TGTGCCAGCAGCTCGGGAGGCAATGAGCAGTTCTTC. It codes for CASSSGGNEQFF.